The 3 T cell receptor beta chains presented below share a single source sample, sequenced in a study of CD8+ T cells in alopecia areata. Extracted RNA was reverse transcribed into cDNA, the sequencing template. Some clones are missing from TCRdb's copy, which holds only in-frame ones; the method was immunoSEQ multiplex PCR. Among about 200,000 clones listed, roughly three fifths were seen once. The sample's treatment: oral pan-JAK inhibitor, 5-10 mg twice daily. The sample here was CD4+ T cells sorted from blood, taken at week 4, from a patient treated with tofacitinib. These receptors were obtained from a human donor with alopecia areata.

A few counts support this clone. This sequence joins TRBV4-2 and TRBJ1-5; TRBD1 matches at 7 bases. With 5 bases clipped from V and 5 bases from J, the junction kept 6 bases outside the gene matches. Germline CDR1 reads LGHNA; CDR2 reads YNFKEQ. The CDR3 has 14 amino acids. The CDR3 DNA follows: TGTGCCAGCAGCGTCGGGCAGGGGGATCAGCCCCAGCATTTT. This translates into CASSVGQGDQPQHF.

Note on this clone: This clone may be a read error of a much larger clone one base away. The chain is built from TRBV7-2 and TRBJ2-5, with no clear D. V was clipped by 5 bases and J by 3 bases, with 4 bases between them. In germline, CDR1 is SGHTA, CDR2 FQGNSA. The CDR3 consists of 11 residues. The CDR3 loop is CASSVKETQYF. The DNA of the CDR3 is TGTGCCAGCAGCGTAAAAGAGACCCAGTACTTC.

The chain uses TRBV30 and TRBJ2-2; the match to TRBD1 covers 7 bases. Germline CDR1 reads GTSNPN; CDR2 reads SVGIG (reference sequence). The CDR3 extends over 16 amino acids. V lost 1 base to trimming and J lost 6 bases; unmatched junction nucleotides: 11. For the CDR3, the DNA is TGTGCCTGGAGTGGTTCTTCCGGGACAGCCTCCGGGGAGCTGTTTTTT. This gives the protein CAWSGSSGTASGELFF.